This TCR beta chain came from a study of T cells in Graves' hyperthyroidism and ophthalmopathy (dated by TCRdb to between 2018 and 2020). Background for the entire study: Peripheral blood samples were taken at initial diagnosis, before any treatment was given. A discovery cohort of about a hundred patients, 43 with Graves' ophthalmopathy and about 58 with stable Graves' hyperthyroidism, was used to find distinguishing TCR V-J signatures. The paper reports TCR Vbeta CDR3 sequencing of about 140 peripheral blood samples: 40 or so ophthalmopathy, over 70 hyperthyroidism and around 17 progressor patients. In addition, the study compared T-cell repertoires in thyroid tissue and in blood from six Graves' hyperthyroidism patients. After sampling, hyperthyroidism patients received methimazole starting at 30 mg daily, and ophthalmopathy patients received high-dose intravenous methylprednisolone. The roughly 91 discovery patients were randomly divided into training and test sets at a 7:3 ratio. Prospective prediction of ophthalmopathy was tested in an independent validation cohort consisting of some 19 hyperthyroidism patients and over 15 patients who later progressed to ophthalmopathy. The study at large found these results: Ophthalmopathy was separated from stable hyperthyroidism by a 13 V-J signature model, with approximately 86% sensitivity and approximately 81% specificity obtained in cross-validation and 80%/75% obtained in testing. Most expanded thyroid clonotypes (frequency above 0.001) were also found in blood, which suggests that blood repertoires may mirror thyroid immune responses. No statistical method was used to fix the sample size in advance, and group allocation was not hidden from the investigators. In validation, progression to ophthalmopathy was predicted by the model with 70.59% sensitivity and 72.22% specificity, a median of approximately 6.5 months before onset.

TCR beta CDR3 regions were amplified from RNA transcripts. The TCR CDR3 was subjected to a first round of RT-PCR using the HTBI primer set and the Qiagen OneStep RT-PCR kit. Libraries were constructed in a second round of multiplex PCR, after which size selection and purification were carried out. The libraries were sequenced on an Illumina HiSeq2000 using paired-end 100 bp reads. As for how the authors treated the data: SOAPnuke was used to process the raw data, throwing out any read that contained adapters or uncalled bases, had a mean Phred below 15, or lacked an exact constant-primer or identifier match. High-quality paired reads were merged with COPE v1.2.5, and unique nucleotide sequences were defined as clonotypes. Clonotypes were aligned to IMGT TRBV, TRBD and TRBJ reference segments using MiTCR v1.1. The analysis included only V-J combinations with a frequency above 0.0001, which together covered more than 98% of the repertoires. The TCS score was defined as the ratio of F50 (clonal expansion) to E x V (chaos), calculated using BLOSUM62-based TCRdist between CDR3 peptides within each V-J. Welch's t-statistics and random forest reduced 514 V-J features to 10 to 15, which were used in a naive Bayes classifier (R e1071). Through fastp at Q25 and MiXCR, TCRdb rebuilt clones from the public reads, retaining in-frame beta chains. Rows are combined by CDR3 protein, so each entry shows the most common genes and DNA. TCRdb's processing, not the authors' own work, is the source of the V and J calls. The sample profile shows about 380,000 distinct CDR3 sequences; less than 20% of them were found once. In total, the top ten clones hold less than 45% of the sample.

CDR1 and CDR2 (SGDLS, YYNGEE) derive from the germline V gene. Trimmed from V: 2 bases; trimmed from J: 3 bases; junction bases lacking a gene match: 14. The CDR3, from cysteine to phenylalanine, totals 18 residues. Only the CDR3 region is kept as DNA, spanning 54 bases read in frame from base 1. Moderately to severely active disease, a Clinical Activity Score of at least 3, a NOSPECS grade of at least 4, and a duration under 3 months were present in ophthalmopathy patients. Patients with uncontrolled infections, other autoimmune diseases, pregnancy or lactation were excluded. Clinical symptoms, serum thyroxine and TRAb, thyroid ultrasound, and orbital computed tomography formed the basis for the diagnoses. Ficoll-Paque density gradient centrifugation was used to isolate PBMCs from 10 ml of fresh peripheral blood. Total RNA was extracted using Trizol reagent, and RNA quality was assessed on an Agilent 2100 Bioanalyzer.

A few counts support this clonotype. Which antigen it targets is not known. Base quality data are lacking; no much larger clone is found one base away. The receptor was derived from a man aged 18 to 29 with Graves' ophthalmopathy. In this chain, TRBV9 is recombined with TRBJ2-3; 8 central bases correspond to TRBD2. Material for sequencing was blood. CDR3 sequence: CASSVGWGGGRGTDTQYF. The DNA sequence follows: TGTGCCAGCAGCGTTGGTTGGGGCGGGGGGCGAGGAACAGATACGCAGTATTTT. The full variable domain, with segments outside the CDR3 supplied by the reference TRBV9 and TRBJ2-3 proteins, appears as DSGVTQTPKHLITATGQRVTLRCSPRSGDLSVYWYQQSLDQGLQFLIQYYNGEERAKGNILERFSAQQFPDLHSELNLSSLELGDSALYFCASSVGWGGGRGTDTQYFGPGTRLTVL.